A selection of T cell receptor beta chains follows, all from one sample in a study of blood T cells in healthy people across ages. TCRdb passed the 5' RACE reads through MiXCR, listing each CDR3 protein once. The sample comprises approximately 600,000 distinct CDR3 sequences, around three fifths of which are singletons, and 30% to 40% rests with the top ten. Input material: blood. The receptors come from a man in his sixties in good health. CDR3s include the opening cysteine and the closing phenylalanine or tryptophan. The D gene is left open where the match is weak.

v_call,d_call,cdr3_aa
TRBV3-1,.,CASSQDILYGYTF
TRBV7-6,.,CASSLGLRGAKFQPQHF
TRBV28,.,CASRGAGPEKQFF
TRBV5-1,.,CASSLGTPYTDTQYF
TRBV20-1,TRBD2,CSARLAGGIDEQFF
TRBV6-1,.,CASSFGTFNTGELFF
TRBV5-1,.,CASSLDGGPGYGYTF
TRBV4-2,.,CASSRGTGSEQYF
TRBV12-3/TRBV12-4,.,CASSLFGSAGGTEAFF
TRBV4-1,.,CASSRSQGYQETRYF
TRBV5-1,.,CASSSSGNEQFF
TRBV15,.,CATSRGREGEQYF
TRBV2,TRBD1,CASRRTGPNTGELFF
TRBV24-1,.,CATSRPPADTQYF
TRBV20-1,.,CSASPIDNEQYF
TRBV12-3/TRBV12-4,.,CASSRTINPPNSNQPQHF
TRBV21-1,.,CASRNRNSYEQYF
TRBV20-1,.,CSASFPPRGETQYF
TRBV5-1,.,CASSPPAAEQFF
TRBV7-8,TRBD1,CASSLQGANADTQYF
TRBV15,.,CATSRDWREQFF
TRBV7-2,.,CASSDLGGRLKLFF
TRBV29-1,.,CSVALTDTQYF
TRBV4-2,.,CASSQTGVDYNEQFF
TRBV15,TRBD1,CATARDRVGNEQFF
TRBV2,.,CASAYYEQYF
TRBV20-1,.,CSARMGAGNTEAFF
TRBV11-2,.,CASSLDGNEQFF
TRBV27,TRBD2,CASKAGQYNEQFF
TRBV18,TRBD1,CASSPFGTGLTDTQYF
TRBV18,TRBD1,CASSLGQGRSETQYF
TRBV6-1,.,CASSEGSVWGHEQYF
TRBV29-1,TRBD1,CSVEFRGQGYEKLFF
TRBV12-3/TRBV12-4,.,CASSLRSAHQETQYF
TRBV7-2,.,CASSLFSSYEQYF
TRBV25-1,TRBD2,CASSKNLAGGLADTQYF
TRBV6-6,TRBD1,CASSYDQGVANYGYTF
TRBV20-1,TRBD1,CSAQKTGGAGNTIYF
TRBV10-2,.,CAAGAGRDTQYF
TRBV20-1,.,CSARGRARWETQYF
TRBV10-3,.,CATTWDIVNYGYTF
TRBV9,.,CASSVGVSGATYEQYF
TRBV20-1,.,CSASDQNYGHTF
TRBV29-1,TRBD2,CSAGREGTYERYF
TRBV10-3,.,CAISESDPYNEQFF
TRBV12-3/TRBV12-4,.,CASSLGGDTQYF
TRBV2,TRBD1,CASKGATLYNSPLHF
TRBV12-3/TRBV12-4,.,CASRAARGLAKNIQYF
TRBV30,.,CAWRRSSYNSPLHF
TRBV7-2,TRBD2,CASSYSGGGPNEQFF
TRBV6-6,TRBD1,CASSGQGSRNTEAFF
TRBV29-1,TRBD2,CSVGTSSQETQYF
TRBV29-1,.,CSVAASSGNTIYF
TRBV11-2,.,CASSFEGGPYGYTF
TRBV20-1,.,CSARAYNEQYF
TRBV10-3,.,CAISESIGVGGIDGYTF
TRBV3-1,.,CASSQWQLGGEQYF